This T cell receptor beta chain came from a study of T cell clonality in common variable immunodeficiency. Per germline, CDR1 SGHRS and CDR2 YFSETQ. This CDR3 contains 14 residues. TCRdb's table, derived via immunoSEQ multiplex PCR, lists solely in-frame clones and lacks some. The data list tens of thousands of clones, none observed once; approximately 1.6% falls to the top ten. Note on this clone: The sequenced fragment ends 3 residues before the CDR3 boundary, so the rest is inferred from the germline J gene.

J is TRBJ1-2 and V is TRBV5-1; weak D call: TRBD1 (6 bases). This TCR came from a person between 18 and 75 years old in good health. Material: peripheral blood mononuclear cells. CDR3 bases read: TGCGCCAGCAGCTTAGGGGGAGGGTCCTACGAC. Its protein is CASSLGGGSYD. In full, the CDR3 reads CASSLGGGSYDYTF. Looking up the rest from reference TRBV5-1 and TRBJ1-2 gives the full variable domain: KAGVTQTPRYLIKTRGQQVTLSCSPISGHRSVSWYQQTPGQGLQFLFEYFSETQRNKGNFPGRFSGRQFSNSRSEMNVSTLELGDSALYLCASSLGGGSYDYTFGSGTRLTVV.